The 28 T cell receptor beta chains in this list originate from one sample, sequenced in a study of response to subunit inactivated influenza vaccine. TCRdb independently ran MiXCR on the RT-PCR reads; one entry per CDR3 protein. Here the sample spans 500,000 to 700,000 distinct CDR3 sequences, roughly 25% being singletons. The same data also went into a second study, on T cells expressing NK-cell markers. As that report states: Making the TCR beta cDNA relied on 5'RACE template switching with UMIs.

Sequenced here: CD4+ T cells sorted from PBMCs, sampled approximately 12 days after vaccination. These receptors were collected from a man aged 45-65 years who received an inactivated influenza vaccine.

Only a few counts were recorded for this clonotype. V and J are TRBV20-1 and TRBJ1-1; 7 bases are shared with TRBD1. The ends lost 2 bases at V and 0 bases at J; junction bases unmatched: 3. CDR1 DFQATT and CDR2 SNEGSKA come from the germline V gene (reference sequence). The CDR3 runs to 14 residues. DNA of the CDR3: TGCAGTGCTAGAATAGGGGGCATGAACACTGAAGCTTTCTTT. Its translation is CSARIGGMNTEAFF.

This chain uses TRBV6-2 or TRBV6-3 with TRBJ1-2; possibly TRBD1 for D (6 bases). The CDR3 has 14 amino acids. Between the trimmed V and J ends, which lost 1 base and 4 bases, there was a span of 10 bases. Germline CDR1 MNHEY, CDR2 SVGEGT. The CDR3 here is CASSYFGQIYGYTF. The DNA for the CDR3 is TGTGCCAGCAGTTACTTCGGACAGATCTATGGCTACACCTTC.

This rearrangement joins TRBV2 to TRBJ2-5; tentatively, D is TRBD2 (7 bases). This CDR3 spans 13 amino acids. From germline, CDR1 is SNHLY and CDR2 FYNNEI. The V end was cut by 5 bases, the J end by 7 bases, with 14 bases between. The CDR3 sequence: CASSLNREGTQYF. The CDR3, as DNA: TGTGCCAGCAGTCTTAACAGGGAGGGGACCCAGTACTTC.

In DNA, the CDR3 is TGTGCCAGCAGCTTAGCGAGGGCAGGGTTGAGGCGCAATCAGCCCCAGCATTTT. It encodes CASSLARAGLRRNQPQHF. The J gene is TRBJ1-5, the V gene TRBV7-8; D perhaps matches TRBD1 (5 bases). Trimming took off 0 bases at V and 2 bases at J, with 17 bases between the two ends. The CDR3 sequence is 18 residues long. Germline lookup yields CDR1 SGHVS and CDR2 FQNEAQ.

This chain links TRBV12-3 or TRBV12-4 with TRBJ2-2; D is possibly TRBD1 (5 bases). Trimming cost V 7 bases and J 6 bases, with 18 bases left between them. This CDR3 has 15 residues. CDR3 nucleotides: TGTGCCAGCACCCTCACAGGCCCTATCTCCGGGGAGCTGTTTTTT. It translates to CASTLTGPISGELFF.

The J gene is TRBJ2-5, the V gene TRBV20-1; 7 bases align to TRBD2. The CDR3 has 15 residues. V lost 6 bases to trimming and J lost 1 base; unmatched junction nucleotides: 11. The germline V gene has CDR1 DFQATT and CDR2 SNEGSKA (reference sequence). The CDR3 bases are TGCAGTGCCGCCCCCTCGGGACTACCCCAAGAGACCCAGTACTTC. Translated, it gives CSAAPSGLPQETQYF.

Note on this clonotype: The germline gene is not matched at one end of the junction; a read error may be the cause. The J gene is TRBJ2-2, the V gene TRBV20-1; D might be TRBD2 (5 bases). This CDR3 has 16 residues. Germline values: CDR1 DFQATT, CDR2 SNEGSKA (reference sequence). Here the CDR3 reads CCAREAAGINTGELFF. The CDR3 coding sequence is TGCTGTGCTAGAGAAGCCGCCGGGATAAACACCGGGGAGCTGTTTTTT.

V and J are TRBV12-3 or TRBV12-4 and TRBJ2-7; 7 nucleotides align to TRBD1. Losses at the gene ends were 4 bases for V and 3 bases for J; bases not matched to a gene: 6. The CDR3 extends over 14 amino acids. The CDR3 reads CASSSAGQDYEQYF. In DNA form, the CDR3 reads TGTGCCAGCAGTTCGGCCGGACAGGACTACGAGCAGTACTTC.

This clonotype was detected only a few times. The chain employs TRBV29-1 and TRBJ2-7; D call uncertain. The germline CDR1 and CDR2 sequences are SQVTM and ANQGSEA. CDR3 length: 13 amino acids. V was cut by 2 bases and J by 4 bases, with 12 bases left in between. The CDR3 DNA reads TGCAGCGTTGAACTGGGCTCTCGGTACGAGCAGTACTTC. It codes for CSVELGSRYEQYF.

This chain uses TRBV12-3 or TRBV12-4 with TRBJ1-5; the D is unclear. Trimming pared 1 base from V and 5 bases from J, leaving 6 bases between. This CDR3 contains 13 residues. The CDR3 sequence: CASSLDAYQPQHF. In DNA, the CDR3 is TGTGCCAGCAGTTTAGATGCGTATCAGCCCCAGCATTTT.

The genes are TRBV29-1 and TRBJ2-3, with D perhaps given as TRBD1 or TRBD2 (5 bases each). The germline gives CDR1 SQVTM, CDR2 ANQGSEA. The CDR3 loop spans 14 amino acids. Trimming took off 5 bases at V and 2 bases at J, with 14 bases between the two ends. CDR3 sequence: CSVQGRENTDTQYF. CDR3 bases: TGCAGCGTTCAGGGACGGGAAAACACAGATACGCAGTATTTT.

The V and J genes are TRBV6-2 or TRBV6-3 and TRBJ2-3; TRBD2 agrees at 16 bases. Per germline, CDR1 MNHEY and CDR2 SVGEGT. Losses at the gene ends were 2 bases for V and 5 bases for J; bases not matched to a gene: 7. This CDR3 region has 18 residues. CDR3 region: CASSYPGTSGGAVDTQYF. CDR3 nucleotides: TGTGCCAGCAGTTACCCCGGGACTAGCGGGGGGGCGGTAGATACGCAGTATTTT.

This clonotype has more than one count but fewer than ten. The rearrangement uses TRBV20-1 and TRBJ2-1, with 9 bases identical to TRBD1. Per germline, CDR1 DFQATT and CDR2 SNEGSKA (reference sequence). This CDR3 has 16 amino acids. Trimming removed 3 bases from V and 5 bases from J; junction bases left unmatched: 11. The CDR3 nucleotides are TGCAGTGCTAGCAAAACCCGGGACAGGGTCCACAATGAGCAGTTCTTC. Amino acid sequence: CSASKTRDRVHNEQFF.

This clonotype came up a few times. The V call is TRBV4-2, the J call TRBJ2-3; D is unresolved. The germline V gene has CDR1 LGHNA and CDR2 YNFKEQ. CDR3 length equals 13 residues. The V gene lost 1 base and the J gene lost 9 bases, with 11 bases spanning the gap. The CDR3 coding sequence is TGTGCCAGCAGCCAAGTCGTGGAAGGCACGCAGTATTTT. Its protein product is CASSQVVEGTQYF.

The V gene is TRBV6-5, the J gene TRBJ1-2; D may be TRBD1 (6 bases). Germline assignment: CDR1 MNHEY and CDR2 SVGAGI. This CDR3 spans 12 amino acids. V was shortened by 8 bases and J by 4 bases, with 11 bases between the two germline ends. The chain's CDR3 is CASWGAFYGYTF. The DNA for the CDR3 is TGTGCCAGCTGGGGGGCCTTCTATGGCTACACCTTC.

The chain recombines TRBV3-1 with TRBJ2-7, with TRBD1 matching 8 bases. V was pared by 4 bases and J by 6 bases, with 8 bases of the junction left unmatched. Germline CDR1 reads LGHDT; CDR2 reads YNNKEL (reference sequence). CDR3 length: 14 residues. The CDR3 loop reads CASSRIQGEGEQYF. CDR3 DNA: TGTGCCAGCAGCCGAATACAGGGGGAAGGCGAGCAGTACTTC.

J is TRBJ2-1 and V is TRBV4-3; 14 nucleotides align to TRBD2. The CDR3 totals 18 residues. Germline-derived CDR1 and CDR2 are LGHNA and YSLEER. V lost 0 bases to trimming and J lost 8 bases; unmatched junction nucleotides: 9. The DNA of the CDR3 is TGCGCCAGCAGCCAAGATGGACTAGCGGGAGGTAACAGGGATGAGCAGTTCTTC. This codes for CASSQDGLAGGNRDEQFF.

V usage is TRBV6-2 or TRBV6-3 and J usage is TRBJ1-6; 7 bases match TRBD1. The CDR3 sequence is 16 residues long. Germline trimming cut 6 bases from V and 6 bases from J; bases unmatched to any gene: 11. CDR1 and CDR2 (germline): MNHEY, SVGEGT. CDR3 sequence: CASRARDSDFNSPLHF. For the CDR3, the DNA is TGTGCCAGCAGAGCAAGGGACAGCGACTTTAATTCACCCCTCCACTTT.

J is TRBJ1-1 and V is TRBV7-8, with D uncertain. Germline CDR1 and CDR2: SGHVS and FQNEAQ. The CDR3 runs to 14 residues. The V end was cut by 5 bases, the J end by 1 base, with 11 bases between. The CDR3 is CASSPGRANTEAFF. DNA for the CDR3: TGTGCCAGCAGCCCCGGACGGGCGAACACTGAAGCTTTCTTT.

The chain employs TRBV5-1 and TRBJ1-2; D remains unclear. V gave up 0 bases and J gave up 6 bases, with 12 bases separating them. The germline V gene encodes CDR1 SGHRS and CDR2 YFSETQ. The CDR3 runs 14 residues. DNA for the CDR3: TGCGCCAGCAGCTTGGCGGTCGGGAATAATGGCTACACCTTC. Translation gives CASSLAVGNNGYTF.

For the CDR3, the DNA is TGCAGCGTTGCGGGGGCGCTGGGTGCAGATACGCAGTATTTT. Its protein is CSVAGALGADTQYF. The rearrangement joins TRBV29-1 to TRBJ2-3; the D call may be TRBD1 or TRBD2 (6 bases each). V shed 4 bases and J shed 4 bases, with 15 bases lying between them. This CDR3 comprises 14 residues. From germline, CDR1 is SQVTM and CDR2 ANQGSEA.

This chain connects TRBV4-3 to TRBJ2-2; D call uncertain. Trimming left V 0 bases short and J 13 bases short, with 12 bases between. Germline CDR1 is LGHNA and CDR2 is YSLEER. This CDR3 is 13 amino acids long. The CDR3 nucleotides read TGCGCCAGCAGCCAAGAACGGGCGGTAGCGCTGTTTTTT. Translating gives CASSQERAVALFF.

The J gene is TRBJ2-3, the V gene TRBV11-2; 7 bases agree with TRBD1. Germline CDR1 and CDR2: SGHAT and FQNNGV. Unmatched junction bases numbered 11, after V lost 6 bases and J lost 5 bases. The CDR3 spans 15 residues. CDR3 in amino acids: CASSHPGQPQDTQYF. In DNA, the CDR3 is TGTGCCAGCAGTCATCCGGGACAGCCACAAGATACGCAGTATTTT.

This clonotype was found a few times. The chain joins TRBV11-2 to TRBJ2-5, with D hard to call. The CDR3 extends over 14 amino acids. Trimming took off 4 bases at V and 1 base at J, with 10 bases between the two ends. Germline-derived CDR1 and CDR2 are SGHAT and FQNNGV. The CDR3 coding sequence is TGTGCCAGCAGCTCCCAACAGACCCAAGAGACCCAGTACTTC. Its protein is CASSSQQTQETQYF.

The V gene is TRBV7-8, the J gene TRBJ2-2; D is undetermined. The CDR3 consists of 13 residues. Germline loops: CDR1 SGHVS, CDR2 FQNEAQ. V gave up 5 bases and J gave up 4 bases, with 8 bases separating them. The CDR3 nucleotides read TGTGCCAGCAGCAAACAGAGCACCGGGGAGCTGTTTTTT. The encoded protein is CASSKQSTGELFF.

This clonotype was observed a handful of times. The chain links TRBV5-6 to TRBJ2-3; 11 bases agree with TRBD1. Germline V gene data show CDR1 as SGHDT and CDR2 as YYEEEE. J gave up 0 bases and V 4 bases, and 10 bases lay outside the gene matches. The CDR3 runs 18 residues. The CDR3 reads CASSGTGTGGISTDTQYF. CDR3 DNA sequence: TGTGCCAGCAGCGGAACCGGGACAGGGGGTATTAGCACAGATACGCAGTATTTT.

This clonotype came up a few times. The chain employs TRBV5-1 and TRBJ2-2, with TRBD1 matching 7 bases. Germline assignment: CDR1 SGHRS and CDR2 YFSETQ. This CDR3 contains 14 residues. J gave up 5 bases and V 3 bases, and 4 bases lay outside the gene matches. The CDR3 DNA follows: TGCGCCAGCAGCTCAGGACAGGCTACCGGGGAGCTGTTTTTT. Translated, it gives CASSSGQATGELFF.

There are many counts of this clonotype. The chain joins TRBV3-1 to TRBJ2-7; D is perhaps TRBD1 or TRBD2 (5 bases each). This CDR3 has 14 amino acids. V lost 4 bases and J lost 2, with 12 bases in between. Germline values: CDR1 LGHDT, CDR2 YNNKEL (reference sequence). Here the CDR3 reads CASSLGTGPYEQYF. The CDR3 DNA reads TGTGCCAGCAGCCTTGGGACGGGACCCTACGAGCAGTACTTC.